This TCR beta chain was captured by sequencing in a study of control samples from healthy donors and cancer patients (TCRdb year 2020). In the case of this clone: The antigen it recognizes is unknown. No per-base quality is available; no much larger clone lies one base away.

Receptors were amplified or captured by the immunoSEQ multiplex PCR assay. The table comes from immuneACCESS by way of TCRdb, which keeps in-frame sequences with V and J called. Part of the clones is missing from these tables; in studies checked, under half for an unresolved V gene and the rest for unknown reasons. This sample gives 120,000 or so clones in total; about 87% of them show up just once. Roughly 3% of the sample is held by the ten biggest clonotypes. CDR1 and CDR2, looked up from the germline V gene, are SGHRS and YFSETQ. Counted from cysteine to phenylalanine, this CDR3 has 15 amino acids. Only CDR3 DNA is held: 45 bases, read in frame from base 1. V is cut back by 2 bases and J by 0 bases, with 1 base in the junction unmatched.

The rearranged chain carries TRBV5-1 and TRBJ2-1; 8 bases in between match TRBD2. The sequence derives from a man aged 55 to 70 in good health. The sample comprised blood. The DNA reads as follows: TGCGCCAGCAGCTTCGCGGGGGGCTCCTACAATGAGCAGTTCTTC. This codes for CASSFAGGSYNEQFF.